This record covers a single T cell receptor (beta chain). Its binding antigen is unknown. Per-base qualities were not stored, and no clone one base away is much larger. Samples from volunteer blood donors who had recovered from COVID-19 were contributed by a second Seattle source. Collaborating institutions collected whole blood in K2EDTA tubes following their own protocols. For TCRbeta analysis, collaborator samples were shipped as frozen whole blood, as isolated PBMCs, or as DNA extracted from either sample type. TCRbeta CDR3 regions were amplified from genomic DNA using the immunoSEQ Assay, a bias-controlled multiplex PCR. Per the source publication's procedure: The number of nucleated cells in each sample was estimated by amplification of reference gene primers within the assay. To quantify the absolute abundance of each unique TCRbeta CDR3 rearrangement, sequence reads were collapsed and filtered. For each sample, productive Simpson clonality was calculated as the square root of Simpson's diversity index over productive rearrangements. TCRdb retrieved this table from immuneACCESS and kept in-frame rearrangements only. Not all clones are present; in checked studies, unresolved V genes account for under half, and no reason is known for the remainder. That table gives V, J and clone size, and the DNA gave D and trimming. This sample gives 300,000 or so clones in total; 88% of them show up just once. Together, the top ten hold 6.9% of the sample.

This sample was included in a study of blood T cell repertoires in COVID-19 (dated by TCRdb to 2018 to 2020). Turning to the overall study: The collaborator samples originated in the United States, Italy and Spain and spanned the acute and convalescent phases of COVID-19. The prospective study material was composed of cDNA or gDNA derived from T cells, B-cell-depleted T cells, or PBMCs. Subjects who had been exposed to COVID-19, were actively infected with it, or had recovered from it provided the deeply sampled blood TCRbeta repertoires that made up the dataset. The repertoires were released in a freely available public database intended as a resource for research on the immune response to SARS-CoV-2. The samples were drawn from two sources: the first 160 participants of the ongoing ImmuneRACE study, and 1,254 subjects contributed by 6 global collaborators. Sample metadata almost always included a de-identified subject ID, COVID-19 status, age in years and sex. HLA class I and class II types, where available, came from metadata supplied by the sample provider rather than from assay-based typing. General study outcomes and caveats: The quantity of clinical and demographic metadata differed by source and by participant and was supplied without curation.

Cut back by 4 bases and 1 base, the V and J ends lie 7 bases apart. The CDR3 covers 13 residues, taking in both the cysteine and the phenylalanine. Only CDR3 DNA remains: 39 bases, in frame from the first base. The germline V gene (reference sequence) yields MNHNY for CDR1 and SVGAGI for CDR2. The rearranged segments are TRBV6-6 and TRBJ2-5; the D gene is not confidently resolved. The specimen was peripheral blood. The source is a woman aged 30 to 39 who had recovered from COVID-19. The CDR3 region reads CASSSPFQETQYF. The DNA sequence reads TGTGCCAGCAGTTCTCCGTTCCAAGAGACCCAGTACTTC.